One and the same sample provided the 11 T cell receptor beta chains below, sequenced in a study of blood T cell repertoires in COVID-19. Clones were read by immunoSEQ multiplex PCR, and TCRdb kept only the in-frame ones, dropping some. The sample has 72,000 or so clones; approximately 86% are singletons. What was sequenced was peripheral blood. The receptors shown here come from a woman in her fifties or sixties with acute or convalescent COVID-19.

V usage is TRBV18 and J usage is TRBJ2-1, with 10 bases identical to TRBD2. V lost 3 bases, J lost 8 bases, and 4 bases stayed unmatched. CDR1 is KGHSH and CDR2 is LQKENI in the germline V gene. The CDR3 length is 14 residues. The CDR3 nucleotides are TGTGCCAGCTCACCGGGACTAGCGTTCGATGAGCAGTTCTTC. Its protein is CASSPGLAFDEQFF.

This rearrangement joins TRBV19 to TRBJ2-1, with 9 bases identical to TRBD2. Germline lookup yields CDR1 LNHDA and CDR2 SQIVND (reference sequence). This CDR3 comprises 17 residues. The V and J ends lost 6 bases and 5 bases, in that order; junction bases with no gene match: 14. The DNA of the CDR3 is TGTGCCAGTAGCTTAGTCGGGGGGACTAGCAACAACAATGAGCAGTTCTTC. Translation gives CASSLVGGTSNNNEQFF.

The chain recombines TRBV30 with TRBJ2-1; 7 positions agree with TRBD2. The CDR3 consists of 13 residues. With V trimmed by 8 bases and J by 5 bases, 9 bases remained unmatched. The germline CDR1 and CDR2 sequences are GTSNPN and SVGIG (reference sequence). The CDR3 protein is CAHSGGVDNEQFF. The DNA of the CDR3 is TGTGCCCACTCTGGGGGGGTAGACAATGAGCAGTTCTTC.

The rearrangement joins TRBV2 to TRBJ2-5; tentatively, D is TRBD1 (6 bases). The CDR3 extends over 13 amino acids. The germline V gene encodes CDR1 SNHLY and CDR2 FYNNEI. Deletions cut 2 bases from V and 9 bases from J, with 13 bases between. In DNA, the CDR3 is TGTGCCAGCAGTGAATGGGTGGGGGCGGCCCAGTACTTC. It encodes CASSEWVGAAQYF.

The chain is built from TRBV5-6 and TRBJ1-3; TRBD1 matches 8 bases. The CDR3 is made up of 15 amino acids. The germline gives CDR1 SGHDT, CDR2 YYEEEE. After removal of 2 bases from V and 7 bases from J, the junction contained 8 bases not matched to a gene. CDR3 DNA sequence: TGTGCCAGCAGCTTCCCGTCCCAGGGGGCGAACACCATATATTTT. Encoded protein: CASSFPSQGANTIYF.

This clone was recorded many times. This sequence joins TRBV7-9 and TRBJ1-4; weak D call: TRBD1 (6 bases). CDR3 length: 16 amino acids. Germline V gene sequence: CDR1 SEHNR, CDR2 FQNEAQ (reference sequence). With 5 bases removed from V and 4 bases from J, the gap between germline ends came to 17 bases. The CDR3 DNA reads TGTGCCAGCAGCATCGACACAGGGCCGATTAATGAAAAACTGTTTTTT. Translated: CASSIDTGPINEKLFF.

CDR3: CASSLSLQGAETQYF. DNA for the CDR3: TGTGCCAGCAGCTTGTCGCTACAGGGGGCAGAGACCCAGTACTTC. The chain joins TRBV5-5 to TRBJ2-5, with 9 nucleotides matching TRBD1. This CDR3 spans 15 amino acids. Germline trimming cut 1 base from V and 4 bases from J; bases unmatched to any gene: 5. CDR1 is SGHKS, CDR2 YYEKEE, per germline (reference sequence).

This clone was seen just once. The chain is built from TRBV19 and TRBJ2-1, with 8 bases lining up with TRBD2. This CDR3 is 14 amino acids long. CDR1 is LNHDA and CDR2 is SQIVND in the germline V gene (reference sequence). The V and J ends lost 6 bases and 9 bases, in that order; junction bases with no gene match: 10. CDR3 bases: TGTGCCAGTAGCCCCCTGGCGGGGGGTGCTGAGCAGTTCTTC. It yields the protein CASSPLAGGAEQFF.

The V call is TRBV10-2, the J call TRBJ2-5; D ambiguous. Per the germline V gene, CDR1 is WSHSY and CDR2 is SAAADI. The CDR3 is 13 amino acids. Trimming stripped 6 bases from V and 4 bases from J, with 12 bases between. The CDR3 DNA reads as TGCGCCAGCAGGCTAGAGGCGACAGAGACCCAGTACTTC. Translated, it gives CASRLEATETQYF.

In regard to this clone: Possible read error: a much larger clone is one base away. The rearrangement joins TRBV6-5 to TRBJ1-5, with D possibly being TRBD1 (5 bases). Germline-derived CDR1 and CDR2 are MNHEY and SVGAGI. The V and J ends lost 6 bases and 6 bases respectively, with 9 bases between them. This CDR3 has 12 residues. The DNA for the CDR3 is TGTGCCAGCAGCCAAAGGGGTCAGCCCCAGCATTTT. Protein: CASSQRGQPQHF.

The chain recombines TRBV24-1 with TRBJ1-5, with 9 bases aligning to TRBD1. Germline-derived CDR1 and CDR2 are KGHDR and SFDVKD. J gave up 3 bases and V 7 bases, and 6 bases lay outside the gene matches. This CDR3 is built from 15 residues. The CDR3 coding sequence is TGTGCCACCAGGGACAGGGGTCTAACCAATCAGCCCCAGCATTTT. The encoded protein is CATRDRGLTNQPQHF.